This TCR beta chain was recovered during a study of blood T cells in healthy people across ages. This CDR3 comprises 14 residues. Trimming removed 6 bases at V and 8 bases at J, with 18 bases between. The germline CDR1 and CDR2 sequences are SGHRS and YFSETQ. Through a sample-barcoded 5' primer and a J-beta primer mix, a second PCR was run for roughly 6 to 11 cycles. TCRdb passed the 5' RACE reads through MiXCR, listing each CDR3 protein once. The sample lists about 650,000 distinct CDR3 sequences, 45% to 60% occurring once. This clonotype was counted ten times or more. Its target is not known. The study, taken as a whole, reports: Comparison with aged donors showed that long-lived donors had more naive CD4+ cells and higher diversity. PBMCs that were unsorted prevented a conclusive naive versus antigen-experienced comparison. Researchers deemed the diversity estimates from one million T cells underestimates.

Each sample yielded at least 7 million isolated PBMCs. The receptor was isolated from a woman older than 75 in good health. The chain employs TRBV5-1 and TRBJ2-1, with D hard to call. The sequenced sample was blood. In DNA, the CDR3 is TGCGCCAGCACCACACAACCGGGCTCCCATGAGCAGTTCTTC. Protein sequence: CASTTQPGSHEQFF.